This TCR beta chain comes out of a study of T-cell reconstitution after alpha-beta-depleted transplantation in children. The CDR3 totals 14 residues. J gave up 4 bases and V 5 bases, and 6 bases lay outside the gene matches. This clonotype has more than one count but fewer than ten. The authors prepared the TCRbeta library with unique molecular identifiers. TCRdb re-called the PCR reads through MiXCR, storing one row per CDR3 protein. The sample yields about 500,000 distinct CDR3 sequences, 32% seen once. This receptor was obtained from a human donor who donated a stem cell graft to a child with aplastic anemia. This chain joins TRBV12-3 or TRBV12-4 and TRBJ2-5; TRBD1 matches at 8 bases. This specimen consisted of PBMCs from the stem cell graft donor, obtained from the stem cell graft. CDR3 loop: CASSPRTGIETQYF. CDR3 bases: TGTGCCAGCAGTCCCCGGACAGGGATAGAGACCCAGTACTTC.